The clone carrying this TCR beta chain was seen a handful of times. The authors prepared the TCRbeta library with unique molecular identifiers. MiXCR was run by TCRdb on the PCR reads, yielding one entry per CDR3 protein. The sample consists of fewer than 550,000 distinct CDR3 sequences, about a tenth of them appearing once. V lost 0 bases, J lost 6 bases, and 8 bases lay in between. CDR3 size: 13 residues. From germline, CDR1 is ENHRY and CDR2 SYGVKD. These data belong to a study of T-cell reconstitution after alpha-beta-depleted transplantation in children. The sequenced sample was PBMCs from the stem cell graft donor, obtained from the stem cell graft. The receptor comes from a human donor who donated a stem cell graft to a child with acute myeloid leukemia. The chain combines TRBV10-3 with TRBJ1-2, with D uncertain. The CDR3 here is CAISESISHGYTF. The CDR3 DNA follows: TGTGCCATCAGTGAGTCTATAAGCCATGGCTACACCTTC.